This T cell receptor beta chain was captured by sequencing in a study of blood T cell repertoires in COVID-19. Study-level information: Specimens from acute and convalescent COVID-19 originated in the United States, Italy and Spain. PBMCs, B-cell-depleted T cells, or T cells were the source of the cDNA or gDNA that made up the material.

Germline CDR1 is SGHNT and CDR2 is YYREEE (reference sequence). Between the trimmed V and J ends, which lost 9 bases and 7 bases, there was a span of 17 bases. CDR3 length: 13 residues. As originally analysed: The assay estimated nucleated cells by amplifying reference gene primers. TCRdb's table, derived via immunoSEQ multiplex PCR, lists solely in-frame clones and lacks some. That table furnishes V, J and clone size, whereas the DNA furnished D and trimming. The sample has about 52,000 clones; around 86% are singletons. Sequenced: peripheral blood. This sequence originates from a man between 65 and 85 years old with active COVID-19. The gene calls are TRBV5-4 and TRBJ2-1, with a weak D call TRBD1 (7 bases). CDR3 nucleotide sequence: TGTGCCATAGGACAGGACCGGGGGAATGAGCAGTTCTTC. As protein: CAIGQDRGNEQFF.